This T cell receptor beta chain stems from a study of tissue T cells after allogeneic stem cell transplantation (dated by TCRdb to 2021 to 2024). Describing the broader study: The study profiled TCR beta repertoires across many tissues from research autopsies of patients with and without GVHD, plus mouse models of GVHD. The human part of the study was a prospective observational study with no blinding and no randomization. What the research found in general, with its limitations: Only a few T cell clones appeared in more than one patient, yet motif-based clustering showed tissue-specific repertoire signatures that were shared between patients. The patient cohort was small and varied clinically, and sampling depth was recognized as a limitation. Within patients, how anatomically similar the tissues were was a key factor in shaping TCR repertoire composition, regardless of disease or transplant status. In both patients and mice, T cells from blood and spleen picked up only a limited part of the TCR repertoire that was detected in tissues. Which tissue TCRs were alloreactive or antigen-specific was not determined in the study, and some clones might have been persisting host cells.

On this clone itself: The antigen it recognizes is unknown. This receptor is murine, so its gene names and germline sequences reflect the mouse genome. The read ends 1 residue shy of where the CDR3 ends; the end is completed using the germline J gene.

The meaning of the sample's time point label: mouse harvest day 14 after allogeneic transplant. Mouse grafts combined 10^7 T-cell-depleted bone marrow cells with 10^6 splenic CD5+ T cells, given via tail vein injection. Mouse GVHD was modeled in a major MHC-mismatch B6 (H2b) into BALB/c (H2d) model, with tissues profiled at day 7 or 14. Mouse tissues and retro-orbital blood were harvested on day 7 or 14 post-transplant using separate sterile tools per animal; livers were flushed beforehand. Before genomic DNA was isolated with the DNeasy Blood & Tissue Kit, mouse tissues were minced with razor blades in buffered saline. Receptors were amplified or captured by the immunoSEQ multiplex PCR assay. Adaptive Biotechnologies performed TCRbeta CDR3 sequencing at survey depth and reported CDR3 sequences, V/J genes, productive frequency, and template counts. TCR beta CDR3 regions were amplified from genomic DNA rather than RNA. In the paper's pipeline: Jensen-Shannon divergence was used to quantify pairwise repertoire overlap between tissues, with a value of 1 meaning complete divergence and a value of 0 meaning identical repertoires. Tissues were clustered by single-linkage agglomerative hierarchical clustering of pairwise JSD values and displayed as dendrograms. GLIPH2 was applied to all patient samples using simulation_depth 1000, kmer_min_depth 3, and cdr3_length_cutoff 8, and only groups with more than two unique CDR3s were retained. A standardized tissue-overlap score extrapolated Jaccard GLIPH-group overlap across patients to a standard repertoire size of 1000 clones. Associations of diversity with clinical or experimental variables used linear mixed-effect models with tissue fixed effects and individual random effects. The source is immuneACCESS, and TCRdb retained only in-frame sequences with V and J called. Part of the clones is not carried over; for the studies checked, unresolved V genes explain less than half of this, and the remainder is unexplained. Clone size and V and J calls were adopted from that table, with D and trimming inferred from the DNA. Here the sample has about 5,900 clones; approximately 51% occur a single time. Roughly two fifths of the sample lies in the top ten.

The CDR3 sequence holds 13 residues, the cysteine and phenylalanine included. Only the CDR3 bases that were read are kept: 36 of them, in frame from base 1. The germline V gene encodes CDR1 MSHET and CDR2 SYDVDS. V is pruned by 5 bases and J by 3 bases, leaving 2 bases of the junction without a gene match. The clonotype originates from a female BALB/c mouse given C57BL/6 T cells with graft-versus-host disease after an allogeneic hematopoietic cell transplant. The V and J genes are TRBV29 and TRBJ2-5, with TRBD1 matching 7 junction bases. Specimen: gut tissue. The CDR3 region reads CASSRDSQDTQYF. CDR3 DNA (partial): TGTGCTAGCAGTCGGGACAGTCAAGACACCCAGTAC. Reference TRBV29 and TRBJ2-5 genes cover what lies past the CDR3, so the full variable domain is DMKVTQMPRYLIKRMGENVLLECGQDMSHETMYWYRQDPGLGLQLIYISYDVDSNSEGDIPKGYRVSRKKREHFSLILDSAKTNQTSVYFCASSRDSQDTQYFGPGTRLLVL.